Listed below are T cell receptor beta chains from one sample, sequenced in a study of T-cell reconstitution after alpha-beta-depleted transplantation in children. TCRdb independently ran MiXCR on the PCR reads; one entry per CDR3 protein. Among about 980,000 distinct CDR3 sequences, about 29% were seen once, and the ten largest hold about 28%. This material consisted of PBMCs, mostly from graft donor cells, taken 360 days after TCRalphabeta/CD19-depleted stem cell transplant. The receptors shown here come from a boy in the first two years of life who had a stem cell transplant for SCID, so the T cells may come from the graft donor. CDR3s include the opening cysteine and the closing phenylalanine or tryptophan. The D gene is left open where the match is weak. Some rows mark clone size as missing; the rest say once, few, many or name a class of expanded clone.

>-|TRBV7-2|TRBJ2-1|-
TGTGCCAGCAGCTTAGGGGCAGGGGAGTGGCAGTTCTTC
CASSLGAGEWQFF
>-|TRBV24-1|TRBJ2-2|-
TGTGCCACCAGTGATACCCGCGTAGCGAACACCGGGGAGCTGTTTTTT
CATSDTRVANTGELFF
>few|TRBV12-3/TRBV12-4|TRBJ2-1|TRBD2
TGTGCCAGCAGTTTAATGGCGGGGGTTTACAATGAGCAGTTCTTC
CASSLMAGVYNEQFF
>many|TRBV4-2|TRBJ2-3|-
TGTGCCAGCAGCCCTCGGTCCGCAGATACGCAGTATTTT
CASSPRSADTQYF
>few|TRBV10-3|TRBJ2-3|-
TGTGCCACCCTTCCCTGGGGCTACACAGATACGCAGTATTTT
CATLPWGYTDTQYF
>-|TRBV3-1|TRBJ1-2|-
TGTGCCAGCAGCCACCCACTTACAGGCAACTATGGCTACACCTTC
CASSHPLTGNYGYTF
>few|TRBV28|TRBJ1-5|TRBD1
TGTGCCAGCAGTTCGGCCGGGACAGGGAATCAGCCCCAGCATTTT
CASSSAGTGNQPQHF
>few|TRBV29-1|TRBJ2-7|-
TGCAGCGTTGTGAGAGACAGTCCCTACGAGCAGTACTTC
CSVVRDSPYEQYF
>-|TRBV7-8|TRBJ2-1|-
TGTGCCAGCAGCTTAGGGAGGAAAAAGGGTTGGGGGTACAATGAGCAGTTCTTC
CASSLGRKKGWGYNEQFF
>few|TRBV29-1|TRBJ2-7|-
TGCAGCGTCAGGACAGTAGACTACGAGCAGTACTTC
CSVRTVDYEQYF
>many|TRBV5-1|TRBJ2-6|-
TGCGCCAGCAGCTCTACAGGCTCTGGGGCCAACGTCCTGACTTTC
CASSSTGSGANVLTF
>few|TRBV27|TRBJ2-7|TRBD1
TGTGCCAGCAGTTTACGCGGACAGGGGGTCCACGAGCAGTACTTC
CASSLRGQGVHEQYF
>-|TRBV12-3/TRBV12-4|TRBJ2-2|-
TGTGCCAGCAGCCCAGTACACACCGGGGAGCTGTTTTTT
CASSPVHTGELFF
>-|TRBV20-1|TRBJ2-5|-
TGCAGTGCTAGAAAGGCTAGGGGGGGACAAGAGACCCAGTACTTC
CSARKARGGQETQYF
>-|TRBV28|TRBJ1-2|-
TGTGCCAGCAGGGGGTTCGACTACACCTTC
CASRGFDYTF
>few|TRBV5-1|TRBJ2-1|-
TGCGCCAGCAGCCCTCGAGGACCATCCTACAATGAGCAGTTCTTC
CASSPRGPSYNEQFF